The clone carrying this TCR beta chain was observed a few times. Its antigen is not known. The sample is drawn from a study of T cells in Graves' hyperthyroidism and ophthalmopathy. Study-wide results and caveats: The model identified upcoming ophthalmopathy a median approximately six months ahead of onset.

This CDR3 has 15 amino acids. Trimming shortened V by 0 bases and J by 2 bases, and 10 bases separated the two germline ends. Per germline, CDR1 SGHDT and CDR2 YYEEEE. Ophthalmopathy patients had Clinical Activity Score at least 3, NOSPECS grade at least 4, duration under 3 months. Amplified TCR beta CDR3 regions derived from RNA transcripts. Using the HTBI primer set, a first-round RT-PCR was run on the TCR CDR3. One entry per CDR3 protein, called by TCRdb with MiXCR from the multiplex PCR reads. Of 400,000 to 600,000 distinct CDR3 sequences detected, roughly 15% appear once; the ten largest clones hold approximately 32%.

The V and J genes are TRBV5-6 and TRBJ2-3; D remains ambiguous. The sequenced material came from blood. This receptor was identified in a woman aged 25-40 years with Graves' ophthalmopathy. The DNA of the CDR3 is TGTGCCAGCAGCTTGGTACCCGTTCTCACAGATACGCAGTATTTT. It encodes CASSLVPVLTDTQYF.